This T cell receptor beta chain was profiled in a study of blood T cell repertoires in COVID-19. The overall study: Researchers got acute and convalescent COVID-19 samples from the United States, Italy and Spain. PBMCs, B-cell-depleted T cells, or T cells were the source of the cDNA or gDNA that made up the material.

In its sample, this clone was seen a few times. This CDR3 is 13 amino acids long. CDR1 LNHDA and CDR2 SQIVND come from the germline V gene (reference sequence). Trimming took off 5 bases at V and 7 bases at J, with 14 bases between the two ends. Original handling: Amplified reference gene primers provided the basis for estimating nucleated cell counts. Clones were read by immunoSEQ multiplex PCR, and TCRdb kept only the in-frame ones, dropping some. V and J calls and clone size are copied from that table; D and trimming were computed from the DNA. The sample holds tens of thousands of clones, less than 90% seen once.

This chain joins TRBV19 and TRBJ1-1; D might be TRBD1 (5 bases). The material sequenced was peripheral blood. This TCR was recovered from a woman aged 60-70 years with acute or convalescent COVID-19. The CDR3 loop reads CASSWEGRGEAFF. The CDR3 DNA reads as TGTGCCAGTAGTTGGGAGGGGCGAGGTGAAGCTTTCTTT.